This entry is about one T cell receptor beta chain. These data are taken from a study of blood T cell repertoires in COVID-19. Study context: Either two negative PCRs, clearance, or symptom resolution qualified Cohort 3 donors as recovered. Nucleic acid was either cDNA or gDNA, and it came from T cells, B-cell-depleted T cells, or PBMCs.

There are 15 residues in the CDR3. The germline CDR1 and CDR2 sequences are SGHTA and FQGNSA. V was pared by 2 bases and J by 4 bases, with 14 bases between. Study processing details: Estimates of nucleated cell counts were drawn from the amplification of reference gene primers. Clones were sequenced by immunoSEQ multiplex PCR, and TCRdb holds only the in-frame ones, with some missing. V and J calls and clone size come straight from that table; D and trimming were deduced from the DNA. The sample holds some 200,000 clones; around 90% are singletons and the top ten take approximately 7.2%. The clonotype was recovered from a man in his thirties or forties in a cohort exposed to, infected with or recovered from COVID-19 (not recorded which). The V call is TRBV7-2, the J call TRBJ1-2, with D unclear. Sequenced material: PBMCs or T cells enriched from blood (not recorded which). CDR3 DNA: TGTGCCAGCAGCTTATCGGGGAGGGCTGGCTATGGCTACACCTTC. This codes for CASSLSGRAGYGYTF.